This entry lists 14 T cell receptor beta chains sequenced from one sample in a study of tumor-infiltrating lymphocytes in primary liver carcinoma. Investigators took RNA and DNA out together from 20-30 mg of unsorted bulk tissue. The researchers produced TCR beta cDNA from roughly 500 ng total RNA with a constant-region primer. Researchers made the TCR beta libraries by running three nested multiplex PCR rounds with slightly modified ARM-PCR. The two initial PCR rounds, ten to eleven cycles each, used TRBV1-TRBV30 forward and C-beta reverse primers. MiXCR, run by TCRdb on the multiplex PCR reads, gives a single entry per CDR3 protein. The sample yields approximately 80,000 distinct CDR3 sequences, about 75% seen once. The sequencing sample was made of tumor-adjacent normal liver tissue. All receptors derive from a man aged 35-49 years with primary liver carcinoma and hepatitis B virus infection.

Points on this clonotype: The germline gene is not matched at one end of the junction; a read error may be the cause. V is TRBV6-2 or TRBV6-3 and J is TRBJ2-7, with 13 bases that match TRBD2. Germline V gene lookup returns CDR1 MNHEY and CDR2 SVGEGT. The CDR3 contains 14 residues. CDR3 sequence: CANSWTSGGGEQYF. The CDR3 nucleotides are TGTGCCAACAGTTGGACTAGCGGGGGTGGGGAGCAGTACTTC.

Turning to this clonotype: No conserved phenylalanine or tryptophan ends this CDR3, so it is likely a read error. V is TRBV29-1 and J is TRBJ2-5; possibly TRBD2 for D (5 bases). Per the germline V gene, CDR1 is SQVTM and CDR2 is ANQGSEA. CDR3 length equals 15 residues. Here the CDR3 reads CIVESAAGRSETQYI. The CDR3 region has the DNA TGCATCGTTGAATCCGCGGCGGGTAGATCGGAGACCCAGTACATC.

The table lists this clonotype with many counts. CDR3 in DNA: TGTGCCAGCAGCTTGATCCTAGCGGGTGGGCCCCCCTACGAGCAGTACTTC. Protein product: CASSLILAGGPPYEQYF. V gene TRBV5-5 combines with J gene TRBJ2-7, with 8 bases lining up with TRBD2. The V gene's germline CDR1 is SGHKS and CDR2 YYEKEE (reference sequence). The CDR3 extends over 17 amino acids. J was trimmed by 2 bases and V by 1 base; bases with no gene match: 11.

The chain is built from TRBV29-1 and TRBJ2-3, with 7 bases that match TRBD2. Germline trimming cut 4 bases from V and 2 bases from J; bases unmatched to any gene: 9. This CDR3 comprises 15 residues. Germline CDR1 is SQVTM and CDR2 is ANQGSEA. CDR3 region: CSVVLLARTTDTQYF. The CDR3 coding sequence is TGCAGCGTTGTGCTACTAGCGAGGACCACAGATACGCAGTATTTT.

The V and J genes are TRBV6-5 and TRBJ2-7; possible D gene TRBD1, 6 bases. Germline V CDR1 and CDR2: MNHEY, SVGAGI. CDR3 size: 16 residues. V was pared by 6 bases and J by 4 bases, with 22 bases between. Written as DNA, the CDR3 is TGTGCCAGCAGACCCGGACAGATAGCATCCTTTTACGAGCAGTACTTC. Translated, it gives CASRPGQIASFYEQYF.

Concerning this clonotype: The germline gene is not matched at one end of the junction; a read error may be the cause. The rearrangement joins TRBV4-1 to TRBJ1-6, with D possibly matching TRBD1 (6 bases). Germline lookup yields CDR1 MGHRA and CDR2 YSYEKL. The CDR3 is 15 amino acids. The CDR3 spells CASSQDFQGPSPIHF. The CDR3 nucleotides are TGCGCCAGCAGCCAAGATTTCCAGGGGCCATCACCCATCCACTTT.

This clonotype was seen a single time. Its ends do not fully match the called genes, so a read error is possible. This rearrangement joins TRBV5-6 to TRBJ1-5; no definite D call. The CDR3 spans 14 residues. CDR1 SGHDT and CDR2 YYEEEE come from the germline V gene. CDR3 sequence: CASSGPGRNRPQHF. As DNA, the CDR3 is TGTGCCAGTTCCGGGCCCGGAAGGAATCGGCCCCAGCATTTT.

Notes on this clonotype: This may stem from a read error, because a much larger clone lies one nucleotide away. This chain connects TRBV28 to TRBJ1-5; TRBD1 aligns across 7 bases. This CDR3 is 14 amino acids long. V shed 10 bases, J shed 6 bases, and the junction held 12 bases outside the gene matches. Germline V lookup: CDR1 MDHEN, CDR2 SYDVKM. CDR3 nucleotides: TGTGCCATGACCCCCAGGGGGGTAAGTCAGCCCCAGCATTTT. Amino acid sequence: CAMTPRGVSQPQHF. Based on the CDR3 plus reference TRBV28 and TRBJ1-5, the full variable domain is DVKVTQSSRYLVKRTGEKVFLECVQDMDHENMFWYRQDPGLGLRLIYFSYDVKMKEKGDIPEGYSVSREKKERFSLILESASTNQTSMYLCAMTPRGVSQPQHFGDGTRLSIL.

With respect to this clonotype: The junction departs from germline at one end; a sequencing error may be responsible. The chain joins TRBV11-2 to TRBJ2-1, with a weak D call TRBD2 (6 bases). CDR3 length: 16 amino acids. Germline CDR1 reads SGHAT; CDR2 reads FQNNGV. The CDR3 DNA follows: TGTGTCAGCAGCTCGAATGGGGCTAGCGCTAGCAATGAGCAGTCCTTC. It encodes CVSSSNGASASNEQSF. The whole variable domain, filled in from reference TRBV11-2 and TRBJ2-1, reads EAGVAQSPRYKIIEKRQSVAFWCNPISGHATLYWYQQILGQGPKLLIQFQNNGVVDDSQLPKDRFSAERLKGVDSTLKIQPAKLEDSAVYLCVSSSNGASASNEQSFGPGTRLTVL.

Points on this clonotype: At one of its ends the junction is not consistent with the germline gene, which may arise from a read error. J is TRBJ2-2 and V is TRBV29-1; D might be TRBD2 (6 bases). CDR3 length: 15 residues. The germline V gene has CDR1 SQVTM and CDR2 ANQGSEA. In DNA form, the CDR3 reads TGCAGCGTTGAGTTGGTAGCGGCAGTGACCGGGGAGCTGTCTTTT. Translated: CSVELVAAVTGELSF.

In regard to this clonotype: A read error may account for a junction end that differs from germline. This chain joins TRBV29-1 and TRBJ2-2, with D perhaps TRBD1 (6 bases). Germline V gives CDR1 SQVTM, CDR2 ANQGSEA. The CDR3 runs 16 residues. The chain's CDR3 is CSVEAGTRSHTRELFF. CDR3 nucleotide sequence: TGCAGCGTCGAGGCCGGGACAAGGTCCCACACCAGGGAGCTGTTTTTT.

Comment on this clonotype: No conserved phenylalanine or tryptophan ends this CDR3, so it is likely a read error. V is TRBV11-2 and J is TRBJ2-3; D not resolved. The CDR3 extends over 14 amino acids. The germline gives CDR1 SGHAT, CDR2 FQNNGV. The CDR3: CASSPPGRADTQYL. DNA for the CDR3: TGTGCCAGCAGCCCCCCGGGCCGGGCAGATACACAGTATTTG.

On this clonotype: A much larger clone sits a single nucleotide away, making a read error possible. The rearrangement uses TRBV7-9 and TRBJ2-5; no clear D. In germline, CDR1 is SEHNR, CDR2 FQNEAQ (reference sequence). CDR3 size: 10 residues. Written as DNA, the CDR3 is TGTGCCACCTCACGAGAGGCCCAGTACTTC. This encodes CATSREAQYF.

Worth noting for this clonotype: Possible read error: a much larger clone is one base away. V usage is TRBV6-5 and J usage is TRBJ2-3; TRBD2 is a possible D gene (5 bases). Germline CDR1 MNHEY, CDR2 SVGAGI. This CDR3 has 15 residues. Trimming took off 7 bases at V and 0 bases at J, with 14 bases between the two ends. The CDR3 sequence: CASKGLAPSTDTQYF. The CDR3 coding sequence is TGTGCCAGCAAGGGCTTAGCGCCTAGCACAGATACGCAGTATTTT.